This T cell receptor beta chain emerged from a study of Ad26.COV2.S vaccination and SARS-CoV-2 variants. Trimming took 8 bases from V and 2 from J, leaving 6 bases between them. The CDR3 spans 11 residues. Germline V gene data show CDR1 as SNHLY and CDR2 as FYNNEI. Treatment given: some 19 received Ad26.COV2.S at low or high dose, single or two shots; several received placebo; per-sample allocation not given. The study sampled participants on day 63 after the first vaccine or placebo injection. Cohort 1b enrolled adults aged 18-55 years in Boston. Profiled with immunoSEQ multiplex PCR; TCRdb holds only in-frame clones, not every one. The profile shows around 450,000 clones, over 75% of them singletons.

The chain has TRBV2 and TRBJ1-2; unclear D gene. The receptor's source is a person aged 18-60 years who received the Ad26.COV2.S COVID-19 vaccine or a placebo. The sample in question was peripheral blood, obtained in a trial of Ad26.COV2.S vaccine versus placebo. The CDR3 is CASGRNYGYTF. For the CDR3, the DNA is TGTGCCAGCGGACGGAACTATGGCTACACCTTC.